Sequencing of this T cell receptor (beta chain) was carried out in a study of blood T cells in healthy people across ages. As for the study in general: About one barcoded TCR beta cDNA was captured per two T cells.

Trimming stripped 2 bases from V and 1 base from J, with 8 bases between. The length of the CDR3 is 14 residues. The authors ran a second PCR of about 6 to 12 cycles using a sample-barcoded 5' primer and a J-beta primer mix. MiXCR was run by TCRdb on the 5' RACE reads, yielding one entry per CDR3 protein. Counted here are approximately 850,000 distinct CDR3 sequences, about 42% occurring once; the ten biggest clones make up about 19%. Study conclusions and caveats: Long-lived and aged donors differed, with more naive CD4+ cells and higher diversity in the long-lived.

As regards this clonotype: What it binds is unknown.

The rearrangement joins TRBV12-3 or TRBV12-4 to TRBJ1-1; no firm D call. The receptor comes from a man aged 55 to 69 in good health. The sample taken for sequencing was blood. The CDR3 sequence is CASSLRPRNTEAFF. The CDR3 DNA is TGTGCCAGCAGTTTAAGACCGCGGAACACTGAAGCTTTCTTT.